The present T cell receptor (beta chain) was sequenced within a study of chemoradiotherapy in HPV16-positive cancers. For the study at large: Functional T-cell assays on a couple of HPV16-positive patients' cells defined candidate HPV-specific clones and common TCR motifs.

The table came from immunoSEQ multiplex PCR; TCRdb's copy has only in-frame clones and leaves some out. Found here are fewer than 30,000 clones, around 94% of them singletons; the top ten hold 2.7%. Overall study results and limits: The functional HPV-specific definition rests on just two HPV16-positive patients.

CDR1 SGHRS and CDR2 YFSETQ come from the germline V gene. The CDR3 contains 17 residues. After removal of 1 base from V and 4 bases from J, the junction contained 11 bases not matched to a gene. This clone was picked up one time. Its antigen is not known. This sample was gathered from a patient who underwent chemoradiotherapy. The sequence was collected from a human donor with HPV-associated anogenital cancer. The chain recombines TRBV5-1 with TRBJ1-2, with 9 bases fitting TRBD1. This CDR3 is CASSLSGQGRQFYGYTF. The CDR3, as DNA: TGCGCCAGCAGCTTGTCTGGACAGGGGCGGCAGTTCTATGGCTACACCTTC.